This T cell receptor (beta chain) is drawn from a study of monozygotic twins with inflammatory bowel disease. Germline V gene sequence: CDR1 SGHRS, CDR2 YFSETQ. This CDR3 is 16 amino acids long. After re-calling the 5' RACE reads, TCRdb lists one entry per CDR3 protein, DNA absent. This sample carries roughly 140,000 distinct CDR3 sequences, with under 2.5% going to the ten biggest clones. The chain recombines TRBV5-1 with TRBJ2-3; lacking DNA, the TRBD1 call made by TCRdb goes unchecked. This receptor was identified in a human donor with ulcerative colitis or Crohn's disease, or a healthy co-twin of an affected twin (not recorded which). The sample taken for sequencing was blood. CDR3 in amino acids: CASSSLPGPTGDTQYF.